This T cell receptor beta chain was observed in a study of T-cell reconstitution after alpha-beta-depleted transplantation in children. Germline V gene data show CDR1 as SGHDN and CDR2 as FVKESK. V lost 4 bases to trimming and J lost 2 bases, with 18 bases between them. The CDR3 runs 17 residues. TCRbeta library construction was performed incorporating unique molecular identifiers. TCRdb used MiXCR to reprocess the PCR reads, holding one entry per CDR3 protein. The sample comprises some 500,000 distinct CDR3 sequences, 18% of which are singletons, and over 3% rests with the top ten. Sequencing used PBMCs from the stem cell graft donor, obtained from the stem cell graft. This sequence was found in a human donor who donated a stem cell graft to a child with acute lymphoblastic leukemia. The chain joins TRBV14 to TRBJ2-1; TRBD1 or TRBD2 may be the D gene (5 bases each). The CDR3 bases are TGTGCCAGCAGCCTCTCCGGGGCCCGCGTCCCCTACAATGAGCAGTTCTTC. This codes for CASSLSGARVPYNEQFF. Based on the CDR3 plus reference TRBV14 and TRBJ2-1, the full variable domain is EAGVTQFPSHSVIEKGQTVTLRCDPISGHDNLYWYRRVMGKEIKFLLHFVKESKQDESGMPNNRFLAERTGGTYSTLKVQPAELEDSGVYFCASSLSGARVPYNEQFFGPGTRLTVL.